Presented here are 28 T cell receptor beta chains from one specimen sequenced in a study of cytomegalovirus exposure and HLA in healthy donors. Researchers ran the PCR with 60 Vbeta and 13 Jbeta primers. Measured with immunoSEQ multiplex PCR; TCRdb has only the in-frame clones, and not every one. There are about 140,000 clones in the sample; about 80% occur only once, and roughly 1.9% lies in the top ten. Sequencing was performed on PBMCs. Receptor source: a man aged 40-50 years in good health and CMV-seronegative.

This chain connects TRBV15 to TRBJ2-7, with 9 bases that match TRBD1. The CDR3 sequence is 13 residues long. V gave up 3 bases and J gave up 5 bases; unmatched junction bases: 2. Germline CDR1 is LNHNV and CDR2 is YYDKDF (reference sequence). Here the CDR3 reads CATSRGDRDEQYF. The CDR3 coding sequence is TGTGCCACCAGCAGGGGGGACAGGGACGAGCAGTACTTC.

CDR3 coding DNA: TGTGCCAGCATCAAAGACGGGGACAGGGTTAATGAGCAGTTCTTC. This codes for CASIKDGDRVNEQFF. The chain links TRBV6-5 to TRBJ2-1; TRBD1 matches at 9 bases. The CDR3 consists of 15 residues. The V gene's germline CDR1 is MNHEY and CDR2 SVGAGI. Unmatched junction bases numbered 11, after V lost 7 bases and J lost 7 bases.

This clone was counted once. The chain recombines TRBV6-5 with TRBJ2-1, with TRBD2 identical over 8 bases. Unmatched junction bases numbered 4, after V lost 2 bases and J lost 1 base. The CDR3 has 16 amino acids. Germline V gives CDR1 MNHEY, CDR2 SVGAGI. The CDR3 DNA is TGTGCCAGCAGTTACGGGGCTAGCGGGTCCTACAATGAGCAGTTCTTC. Its protein product is CASSYGASGSYNEQFF.

The V gene is TRBV21-1, the J gene TRBJ1-1; the table's D call, TRBD1, has no DNA check behind it. TRBV21-1 is labeled a pseudogene. This CDR3 is built from 14 residues. CDR3 in amino acids: CASSTTGDNTEAFF. The CDR3 DNA reads as TGTGCCAGCAGCACGACAGGGGATAACACTGAAGCTTTCTTT.

The gene calls are TRBV11-2 and TRBJ2-7, with 7 bases that match TRBD2. The ends lost 6 bases at V and 5 bases at J; junction bases unmatched: 16. Per germline, CDR1 SGHAT and CDR2 FQNNGV. The length of the CDR3 is 16 residues. The CDR3 sequence: CASRQPGRARVNEQYF. In nucleotides, the CDR3 is TGTGCCAGCAGACAACCAGGGAGGGCGAGGGTCAACGAGCAGTACTTC.

This sequence joins TRBV7-9 and TRBJ2-2, with TRBD2 matching 8 bases. The CDR3 length is 16 residues. Trimming removed 8 bases from V and 1 base from J; junction bases left unmatched: 9. The germline CDR1 and CDR2 sequences are SEHNR and FQNEAQ (reference sequence). The CDR3 here is CASGPTGGVNTGELFF. The CDR3 coding sequence is TGTGCCAGCGGCCCCACGGGGGGGGTGAACACCGGGGAGCTGTTTTTT.

The chain joins TRBV7-2 to TRBJ2-7; TRBD2 agrees at 8 bases. V lost 5 bases and J lost 7; bases outside the gene matches: 13. Germline lookup yields CDR1 SGHTA and CDR2 FQGNSA. The CDR3 runs to 15 residues. CDR3 DNA: TGTGCCAGCAGCCACGAGCGGGGGCTACCTAGGGAGCAGTACTTC. It is translated as CASSHERGLPREQYF.

J is TRBJ2-1 and V is TRBV7-8; D call uncertain. The V end was cut by 3 bases, the J end by 10 bases, with 7 bases between. This CDR3 contains 11 residues. The V gene's germline CDR1 is SGHVS and CDR2 FQNEAQ. The CDR3: CASSFLREQFF. The CDR3 DNA follows: TGTGCCAGCAGCTTCCTTCGGGAGCAGTTCTTC.

This clone has more than one count but fewer than ten. The chain is built from TRBV19 and TRBJ1-2; 10 positions match TRBD1. Germline trimming cut 5 bases from V and 5 bases from J; bases unmatched to any gene: 14. The CDR3 runs 17 residues. Germline CDR1 reads LNHDA; CDR2 reads SQIVND (reference sequence). The CDR3 loop is CASSPSGQGGMRYGYTF. The CDR3 DNA sequence: TGTGCCAGTAGTCCCTCTGGACAGGGGGGGATGAGGTATGGCTACACCTTC.

This chain connects TRBV4-2 to TRBJ1-2, with 8 bases lining up with TRBD1. The CDR3 covers 15 residues. Germline lookup yields CDR1 LGHNA and CDR2 YNFKEQ. Trimming cost V 0 bases and J 6 bases; bases outside gene matches: 6. The CDR3 spells CASSQDQGAVNGYTF. As DNA, the CDR3 is TGTGCCAGCAGCCAAGATCAGGGGGCGGTGAATGGCTACACCTTC.

This chain uses TRBV29-1 with TRBJ1-1; 8 nucleotides line up with TRBD1. The CDR3 contains 13 residues. V dropped 7 bases and J dropped 2; count of bases not matched to a gene: 6. Germline V lookup: CDR1 SQVTM, CDR2 ANQGSEA. As DNA, the CDR3 is TGCAGCGCAGGGGGCTGGGGAAACACTGAAGCTTTCTTT. Its translation is CSAGGWGNTEAFF.

CDR3 protein: CASSDSGTGSYEQYF. In DNA form, the CDR3 reads TGTGCCAGCAGTGACTCCGGGACAGGGTCCTACGAGCAGTACTTC. The chain links TRBV6-1 to TRBJ2-7, with 9 nucleotides matching TRBD1. The CDR3 consists of 15 residues. From germline, CDR1 is MNHNS and CDR2 SASEGT. Trimming removed 3 bases from V and 1 base from J; junction bases left unmatched: 4.

A few counts support this clone. The V gene is TRBV4-2, the J gene TRBJ2-6; TRBD1 matches at 7 bases. CDR3 length equals 19 residues. Losses at the gene ends were 0 bases for V and 1 base for J; bases not matched to a gene: 9. Germline V gene data show CDR1 as LGHNA and CDR2 as YNFKEQ. The chain's CDR3 is CASSQDFYGRGSGANVLTF. CDR3 in DNA: TGTGCCAGCAGCCAAGATTTCTACGGCAGGGGGTCTGGGGCCAACGTCCTGACTTTC.

The V call is TRBV7-8, the J call TRBJ2-7; 7 nucleotides agree with TRBD2. Germline V gene lookup returns CDR1 SGHVS and CDR2 FQNEAQ. There are 16 residues in the CDR3. V shed 0 bases, J shed 3 bases, and the junction held 8 bases outside the gene matches. Here the CDR3 reads CASSLAISLADYEQYF. The CDR3 DNA is TGTGCCAGCAGCTTAGCGATCAGTCTAGCGGACTACGAGCAGTACTTC.

The chain joins TRBV18 to TRBJ2-7, with TRBD1 identical over 9 bases. J gave up 1 base and V 2 bases, and 12 bases lay outside the gene matches. The CDR3 covers 18 residues. Looked up from germline, CDR1 is KGHSH and CDR2 is LQKENI. The CDR3 sequence is CASSPVTEQGAASYEQYF. The CDR3 DNA follows: TGTGCCAGCTCACCAGTGACCGAACAGGGGGCGGCTTCCTACGAGCAGTACTTC.

This clone was seen more than once but under ten times. This sequence joins TRBV4-1 and TRBJ1-1; D gene ambiguous. V lost 1 base and J lost 4, with 10 bases in between. From germline, CDR1 is MGHRA and CDR2 YSYEKL. The CDR3 has 14 residues. The CDR3 DNA is TGCGCCAGCAGCCAAGTCGGGTCCAGCACTGAAGCTTTCTTT. Residues: CASSQVGSSTEAFF.

The V call is TRBV6-5, the J call TRBJ2-5, with 10 bases that match TRBD1. Germline V gives CDR1 MNHEY, CDR2 SVGAGI. Trimming took 2 bases from V and 4 from J; bases not matched to a gene: 1. This CDR3 contains 14 residues. The CDR3 nucleotides are TGTGCCAGCAGTTACCGGACAGGGGGAGAGACCCAGTACTTC. This translates into CASSYRTGGETQYF.

There are a few counts of this clone. The chain combines TRBV5-1 with TRBJ2-7; TRBD1 agrees at 8 bases. The V gene's germline CDR1 is SGHRS and CDR2 YFSETQ. CDR3 length: 13 residues. V was pared by 2 bases and J by 5 bases, with 3 bases of the junction left unmatched. Here the CDR3 DNA reads TGCGCCAGCAGCTTATACAGGGGGGACGAGCAGTACTTC. It translates to CASSLYRGDEQYF.

This chain joins TRBV6-8 and TRBJ2-7, with TRBD1 as a possible D gene (6 bases). Germline V lookup: CDR1 MNHGY, CDR2 SAAAGT. CDR3 length: 17 residues. Trimming stripped 7 bases from V and 0 bases from J, with 22 bases between. The CDR3 DNA follows: TGTGCCAGCACTAACTCCTCCCCCGGGACACACTCCTACGAGCAGTACTTC. It is translated as CASTNSSPGTHSYEQYF.

The chain has TRBV2 and TRBJ2-7; tentative D call: TRBD2 (5 bases). The CDR3 spans 11 residues. Trimming shortened V by 8 bases and J by 3 bases, and 8 bases separated the two germline ends. Germline V gene data show CDR1 as SNHLY and CDR2 as FYNNEI. This CDR3 is CASVEGYEQYF. CDR3 sequence (DNA): TGTGCCAGCGTTGAGGGCTACGAGCAGTACTTC.

The rearrangement joins TRBV6-4 to TRBJ1-2; 9 nucleotides align to TRBD1. The V segment lost 5 bases and the J segment 8 bases; nucleotides outside the gene matches: 12. The CDR3 sequence is 15 residues long. From germline, CDR1 is MRHNA and CDR2 SNTAGT. Here the CDR3 reads CASSWRTGDSEGYTF. As DNA, the CDR3 is TGTGCCAGCAGTTGGAGGACAGGGGATTCGGAGGGCTACACCTTC.

This clone has a single count. The CDR3 sequence: CASKIPADTEAFF. The CDR3 DNA reads TGTGCCAGTAAGATTCCCGCGGACACTGAAGCTTTCTTT. The chain carries TRBV6-6 and TRBJ1-1; no reliable D call. Germline CDR1 MNHNY, CDR2 SVGAGI (reference sequence). This CDR3 has 13 residues. Trimming took off 9 bases at V and 3 bases at J, with 14 bases between the two ends.

This chain connects TRBV6-7 to TRBJ1-2; D is perhaps TRBD1 (5 bases). TRBV6-7 is labeled an ORF, and its function is uncertain. Between the trimmed V and J ends, which lost 2 bases and 3 bases, there was a span of 19 bases. The CDR3 covers 17 residues. CDR3 nucleotides: TGTGCCAGCAGTTACCCGCCTTTGGTGGAGGGACACTATGGCTACACCTTC. It codes for CASSYPPLVEGHYGYTF.

The chain has TRBV14 and TRBJ2-7, with D possibly being TRBD1 (6 bases). The V end lost 5 bases, the J end lost 2 bases, and 10 bases lay between the germline ends. The germline V gene encodes CDR1 SGHDN and CDR2 FVKESK. This CDR3 comprises 13 residues. DNA of the CDR3: TGTGCCAGCAGCTGGACAGTGACCTACGAGCAGTACTTC. Protein: CASSWTVTYEQYF.

The chain links TRBV27 to TRBJ2-6; 8 nucleotides match TRBD1. This CDR3 has 20 residues. Germline trimming cut 4 bases from V and 5 bases from J; bases unmatched to any gene: 19. CDR1 is MNHEY and CDR2 is SMNVEV in the germline V gene (reference sequence). The CDR3 reads CASSSSPFGQGVWRANVLTF. CDR3 in DNA: TGTGCCAGCAGTTCCTCCCCTTTTGGACAGGGAGTCTGGAGGGCCAACGTCCTGACTTTC.

The chain combines TRBV30 with TRBJ2-7; TRBD2 might be the D (5 bases). V lost 4 bases, J lost 2 bases, and 12 bases lay in between. Germline V gives CDR1 GTSNPN, CDR2 SVGIG (reference sequence). This CDR3 is 13 amino acids long. In DNA, the CDR3 is TGTGCCTGGACAACGGAGAGGGCCTACGAGCAGTACTTC. As protein: CAWTTERAYEQYF.

The chain links TRBV5-6 to TRBJ2-1; TRBD1 matches 9 bases. The germline gives CDR1 SGHDT, CDR2 YYEEEE. V shed 4 bases, J shed 7 bases, and the junction held 12 bases outside the gene matches. CDR3 size: 16 residues. In DNA, the CDR3 is TGTGCCAGCAGCAACCACTACAGGGGGCTGGATAATGAGCAGTTCTTC. Translated, it gives CASSNHYRGLDNEQFF.

The V gene is TRBV6-5, the J gene TRBJ2-7; 12 bases are a match to TRBD1. Per the germline V gene, CDR1 is MNHEY and CDR2 is SVGAGI. The length of the CDR3 is 14 residues. The junction had 8 bases not matched to a gene; V was cut back by 4 bases and J by 10 bases. CDR3 bases: TGTGCCAGCAGTTCCGGGACAGGGGGCGCGTATCAGTACTTC. Protein: CASSSGTGGAYQYF.